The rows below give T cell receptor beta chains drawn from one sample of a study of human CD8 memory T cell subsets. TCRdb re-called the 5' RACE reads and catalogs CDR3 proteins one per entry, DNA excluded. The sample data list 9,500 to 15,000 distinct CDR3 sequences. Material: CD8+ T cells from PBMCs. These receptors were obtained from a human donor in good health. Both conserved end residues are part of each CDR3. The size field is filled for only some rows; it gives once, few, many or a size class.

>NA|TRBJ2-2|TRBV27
CASSTSDRTNTGELFF
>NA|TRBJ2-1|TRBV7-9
CASLGGPSNEQFF
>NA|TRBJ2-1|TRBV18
CASSPPPWDRRTYNEQFF
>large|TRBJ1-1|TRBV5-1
CASSLGWGNTEAFF
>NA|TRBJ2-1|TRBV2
CASMGAIFNEQFF
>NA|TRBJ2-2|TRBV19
CASKVGRREDTGELFF
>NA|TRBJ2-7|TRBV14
CASSQFAGGYEQYF
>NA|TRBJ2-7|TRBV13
CASSFRTTYEQYF
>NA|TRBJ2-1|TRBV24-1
CATSDFTNEQFF
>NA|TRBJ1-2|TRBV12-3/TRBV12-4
CASSSLGQGVGYTF
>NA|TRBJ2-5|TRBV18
CASSPPQGWETQYF
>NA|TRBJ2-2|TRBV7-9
CASSSGLAGGNTGELFF
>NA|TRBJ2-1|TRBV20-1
CSARDSKELNEQFF
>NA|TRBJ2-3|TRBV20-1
CSASPPGEITDTQYF
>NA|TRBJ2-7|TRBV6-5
CASSYAGVEQYF
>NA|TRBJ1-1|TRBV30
CAWSVVRGYTEAFF
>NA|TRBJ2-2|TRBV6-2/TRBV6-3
CASSFRGPLAGMNTGELFF
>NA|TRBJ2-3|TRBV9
CASRETSTDTQYF
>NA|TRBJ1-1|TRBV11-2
CASSLIQPEAFF
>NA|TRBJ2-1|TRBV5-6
CASSLGQGEDEQFF
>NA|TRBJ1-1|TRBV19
CASSKPSWRGEAFF
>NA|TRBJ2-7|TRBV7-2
CASSLSSYEQYF
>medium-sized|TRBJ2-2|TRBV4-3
CASSHSSDTGELFF
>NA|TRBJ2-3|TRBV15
CATSRVGGITDTQYF
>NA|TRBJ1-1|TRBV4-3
CASSRTGRGNMNTEAFF
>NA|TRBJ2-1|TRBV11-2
CASSLDLGPEQFF
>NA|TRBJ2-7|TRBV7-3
CASSLTGGASYEQYF
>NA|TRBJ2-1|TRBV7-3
CASSPRELSYNEQFF
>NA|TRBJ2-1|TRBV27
CASSLAGKNEQFF
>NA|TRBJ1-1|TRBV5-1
CASSPWDREVNTEAFF
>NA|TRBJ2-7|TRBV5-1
CASSLFSGQGMYEQYF
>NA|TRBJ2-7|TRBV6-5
CASRGQGVTYEQYF
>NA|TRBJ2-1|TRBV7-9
CASSLQGFDEQFF
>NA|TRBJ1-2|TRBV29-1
CSVSGRRIKGYTF
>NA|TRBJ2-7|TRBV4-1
CASSPTRSYEQYF
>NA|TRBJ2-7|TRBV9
CASSEGQATLYEQYF
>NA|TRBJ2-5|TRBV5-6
CASSRTQGWRETQYF
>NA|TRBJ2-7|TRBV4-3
CASSQDSSGGARYEQYF
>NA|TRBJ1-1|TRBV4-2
CASSQADSPNTEAFF
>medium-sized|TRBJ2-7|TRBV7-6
CASSLGQYSYEQYF
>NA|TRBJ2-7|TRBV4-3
CASSQDRPTSGVFYEQYF
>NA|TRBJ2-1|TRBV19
CASLGAGRGYNEQFF
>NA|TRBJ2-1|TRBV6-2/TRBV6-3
CASSYPGRDFYNEQFF